This T cell receptor (beta chain) was observed in a study of shared clonotypes between healthy human individuals. Across the study: Researchers assigned three CD4 naive, three CD4 memory, two CD8 naive and one CD8 memory plate to each donor. Study outcomes and limitations: Researchers sampled blood only, noting tissue repertoires likely differ. In general, naive subsets displayed greater estimated richness than memory subsets did.

The split of CD4+ cells yielded CD45RA+ naive and CD45RA-negative memory subsets. Using immunoSEQ multiplex PCR, the repertoire was profiled, and TCRdb retains in-frame clones only, with some absent. The sample records 1 million to 1.3 million clones, about 84% being singletons. About this clone: Its antigen is not identified. Other DNA sequences from this sample encode an identical CDR3 as well.

V lost 4 bases, J lost 2 bases, and 3 bases lay in between. Germline lookup yields CDR1 MDHEN and CDR2 SYDVKM. CDR3 size: 11 residues. The sequencing sample was made of memory CD4+ T cells from PBMCs. Subset noted: CD45RA-negative fraction. This chain connects TRBV28 to TRBJ2-7; D remains ambiguous. The source of this sequence is a young man in good health. Some clones in this sample may be carry-over from other donors' samples. The CDR3 loop is CASSSTYEQYF. The CDR3 bases are TGTGCCAGCAGTTCAACCTACGAGCAGTACTTC.